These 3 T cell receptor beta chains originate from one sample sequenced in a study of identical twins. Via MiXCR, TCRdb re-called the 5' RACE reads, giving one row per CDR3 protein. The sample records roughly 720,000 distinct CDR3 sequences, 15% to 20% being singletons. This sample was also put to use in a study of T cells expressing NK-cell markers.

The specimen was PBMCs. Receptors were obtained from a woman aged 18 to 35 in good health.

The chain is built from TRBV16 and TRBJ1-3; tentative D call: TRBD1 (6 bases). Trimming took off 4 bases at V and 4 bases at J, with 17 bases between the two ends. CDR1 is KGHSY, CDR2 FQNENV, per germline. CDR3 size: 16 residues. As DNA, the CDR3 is TGTGCCAGCAGCCCCCAGTCGGGGGCCCTCGGAAACACCATATATTTT. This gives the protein CASSPQSGALGNTIYF.

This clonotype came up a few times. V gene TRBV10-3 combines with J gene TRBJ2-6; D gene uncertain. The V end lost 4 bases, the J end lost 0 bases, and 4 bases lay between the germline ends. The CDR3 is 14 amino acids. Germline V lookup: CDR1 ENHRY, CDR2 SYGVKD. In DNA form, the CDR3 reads TGTGCCATCAGTGGGAGCTCTGGGGCCAACGTCCTGACTTTC. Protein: CAISGSSGANVLTF.

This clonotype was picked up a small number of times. The CDR3 loop is CASSIGGAGELFF. CDR3 DNA sequence: TGTGCCAGCAGTATCGGAGGGGCCGGGGAGCTGTTTTTT. This rearrangement joins TRBV12-3 or TRBV12-4 to TRBJ2-2; D may be TRBD2 (6 bases). V was cut by 5 bases and J by 6 bases, with 10 bases left in between. CDR3 length: 13 amino acids.